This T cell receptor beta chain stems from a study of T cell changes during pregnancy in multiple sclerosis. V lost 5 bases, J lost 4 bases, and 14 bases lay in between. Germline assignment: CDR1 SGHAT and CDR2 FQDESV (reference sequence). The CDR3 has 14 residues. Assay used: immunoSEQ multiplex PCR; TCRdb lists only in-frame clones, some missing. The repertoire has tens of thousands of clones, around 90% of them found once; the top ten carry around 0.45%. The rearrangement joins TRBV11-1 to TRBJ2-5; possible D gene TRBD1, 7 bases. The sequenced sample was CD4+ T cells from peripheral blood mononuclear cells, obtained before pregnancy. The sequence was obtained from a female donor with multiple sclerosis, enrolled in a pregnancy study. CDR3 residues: CASSARQGGETQYF. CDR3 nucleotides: TGTGCCAGCAGCGCCCGGCAGGGGGGAGAGACCCAGTACTTC.